These T cell receptor beta chains were read from a single sample in a study of regulatory T cells in long-lasting Graves disease. TCRdb re-derived calls from the multiplex PCR reads in MiXCR, one entry per CDR3 protein. The sample includes 520,000 or so distinct CDR3 sequences, around 13% of them seen just once. These sequences were also reported in another study, on T cells in Graves' hyperthyroidism and ophthalmopathy.

Here the sequenced sample was peripheral blood mononuclear cells (PBMCs), taken at new diagnosis, from a patient treated with antithyroid drugs. The receptors were gathered from a woman aged 30 to 39 with Graves disease. The CDR3 runs from the conserved cysteine through the conserved F or W. The D gene is left open where the match is weak. Where a row states a size, it is once, few, many or the class of an expanded clone; other rows omit it.

D gene,J gene,V gene,clone size,CDR3 protein,CDR3 DNA
-,TRBJ1-6,TRBV5-1,-,CASSLDSLTALHF,TGCGCCAGCAGCTTGGACAGTCTCACTGCCCTCCACTTT
-,TRBJ1-1,TRBV19,many,CASSSPGRAFF,TGTGCCAGTAGTTCCCCGGGACGAGCTTTCTTT
-,TRBJ2-4,TRBV5-1,many,CASSLGGGDIQYF,TGCGCCAGCAGCTTGGGTGGTGGCGACATTCAGTACTTC
-,TRBJ2-5,TRBV19,many,CASSRIGVYQETQYF,TGTGCCAGTAGTAGGATAGGCGTGTACCAAGAGACCCAGTACTTC
-,TRBJ1-5,TRBV28,-,CATKRGANQPQHF,TGTGCCACCAAGCGGGGGGCAAATCAGCCCCAGCATTTT
-,TRBJ1-2,TRBV28,many,CASTYGGGGYGYTF,TGTGCCAGCACCTACGGAGGGGGAGGCTATGGCTACACCTTC
-,TRBJ1-1,TRBV27,many,CASSLLENLPALAFF,TGTGCCAGCAGCCTTTTAGAGAACCTCCCTGCGCTGGCTTTCTTT
TRBD2,TRBJ2-1,TRBV9,-,CASSSTSDTYNEQFF,TGTGCCAGCAGCTCTACTAGCGACACCTACAATGAGCAGTTCTTC
-,TRBJ1-1,TRBV6-5,many,CASSYDSFKANTEAFF,TGTGCCAGCAGTTACGATTCTTTCAAAGCGAACACTGAAGCTTTCTTT
TRBD1,TRBJ2-7,TRBV20-1,-,CSAATQGALYEQYF,TGCAGTGCTGCTACTCAGGGGGCGTTATACGAGCAGTACTTC
TRBD1,TRBJ2-7,TRBV2,many,CASSEPGGRSSYEQYF,TGTGCCAGCAGTGAACCAGGGGGAAGAAGTTCCTACGAGCAGTACTTC
TRBD2,TRBJ2-3,TRBV19,few,CASRKTGTSGRGRTDTQYF,TGTGCCAGTAGAAAAACCGGGACTAGCGGGAGAGGGAGGACAGATACGCAGTATTTT
TRBD2,TRBJ2-3,TRBV7-8,-,CASSFGWPSGRFAIRTDTQYF,TGTGCCAGCAGCTTCGGTTGGCCTAGCGGGAGATTCGCAATTCGCACAGATACGCAGTATTTT
-,TRBJ1-3,TRBV3-1,-,CASSQGVGDSGNTIYF,TGTGCCAGCAGCCAAGGGGTCGGGGACTCTGGAAACACCATATATTTT
-,TRBJ1-2,TRBV2,many,CASTLEGSNYGYTF,TGTGCCAGCACCTTGGAGGGATCTAACTATGGCTACACCTTC
-,TRBJ1-4,TRBV2,many,CASSEGGTRNEKLFF,TGTGCCAGCAGTGAAGGCGGGACCAGAAATGAAAAACTGTTTTTT
TRBD2,TRBJ2-2,TRBV28,few,CASSLRGFGTSGSRAGELFF,TGTGCCAGCAGTTTGAGGGGCTTCGGGACTAGCGGGAGTAGGGCCGGGGAGCTGTTTTTT
TRBD1,TRBJ2-6,TRBV5-4,-,CASSPKRGQGSSGANVLTF,TGTGCCAGCAGCCCCAAGAGGGGACAGGGGTCCTCTGGGGCCAACGTCCTGACTTTC
TRBD2,TRBJ2-5,TRBV28,many,CASNPGGSQETQYF,TGTGCCAGCAACCCGGGAGGCAGCCAAGAGACCCAGTACTTC
TRBD2,TRBJ2-3,TRBV18,many,CASSPSSGTYTDTQYF,TGTGCCAGCTCACCTAGCAGCGGGACCTACACAGATACGCAGTATTTT
-,TRBJ2-3,TRBV7-2,many,CASSWNTDTQYF,TGCGCCAGCAGCTGGAACACAGATACGCAGTATTTT
TRBD1,TRBJ1-2,TRBV30,many,CALSRDRPYGYTF,TGTGCACTCAGCCGGGACAGGCCCTATGGCTACACCTTC
TRBD1,TRBJ1-4,TRBV20-1,many,CSARQGAGANEKLFF,TGCAGTGCTCGTCAGGGGGCTGGAGCTAATGAAAAACTGTTTTTT
-,TRBJ2-4,TRBV5-1,few,CASSLDGQWNIQYF,TGCGCCAGCAGCTTGGATGGACAGTGGAACATTCAGTACTTC
-,TRBJ1-2,TRBV6-5,-,CASSLNNNYGYTF,TGTGCCAGCAGTTTAAACAACAACTATGGCTACACCTTC
TRBD1,TRBJ1-2,TRBV2,many,CASSTGTGYGYTF,TGTGCCAGCAGTACCGGGACAGGATATGGCTACACCTTC
-,TRBJ1-6,TRBV3-1,-,CASSQDWNSPLHF,TGTGCCAGCAGCCAAGATTGGAATTCACCCCTCCACTTT
-,TRBJ2-1,TRBV3-1,-,CASSQELGASGPHNEQFF,TGTGCCAGCAGCCAAGAGTTAGGTGCGAGCGGGCCCCACAATGAGCAGTTCTTC
TRBD1,TRBJ1-4,TRBV20-1,many,CSAKDREGEKLFF,TGCAGTGCTAAAGACAGGGAGGGGGAAAAACTGTTTTTT
-,TRBJ1-1,TRBV18,many,CASSPYYSNFNTEAFF,TGTGCCAGCTCACCTTATTACTCTAATTTCAACACTGAAGCTTTCTTT
TRBD1,TRBJ2-7,TRBV6-2/TRBV6-3,-,CASSVDRGAGKQYF,TGTGCCAGCAGTGTGGACAGGGGAGCTGGTAAGCAGTACTTC